The 25 T cell receptor beta chains listed next were all sequenced from one sample in a study of shared clonotypes between healthy human individuals. Clones were read by immunoSEQ multiplex PCR, and TCRdb kept only the in-frame ones, dropping some. Of roughly 2.6 million clones listed, more than 90% are singletons. Source material: naive CD4+ T cells sorted from blood. The subset: CD45RA+ positively selected. The receptors originated from a man aged 18 to 29 in good health.

The chain couples TRBV6-5 to TRBJ2-5; D is uncertain. Deletions cut 2 bases from V and 1 base from J, with 14 bases between. The CDR3 length is 16 residues. Germline CDR1 MNHEY, CDR2 SVGAGI. CDR3 protein: CASSYGVVGGQETQYF. CDR3 sequence (DNA): TGTGCCAGCAGTTACGGGGTAGTGGGCGGCCAAGAGACCCAGTACTTC.

This chain joins TRBV27 and TRBJ2-7, with TRBD1 matching over 9 bases. The V gene end was trimmed by 5 bases and the J gene end by 2 bases; junction bases not matched to a gene: 10. Germline assignment: CDR1 MNHEY and CDR2 SMNVEV (reference sequence). The CDR3 runs to 16 residues. CDR3 amino acids: CASSPTGTGRPYEQYF. CDR3 sequence (DNA): TGTGCCAGCAGTCCGACCGGGACAGGGAGGCCCTACGAGCAGTACTTC.

The J gene is TRBJ2-6, the V gene TRBV28; D unresolved. The CDR3 has 14 residues. Germline loops: CDR1 MDHEN, CDR2 SYDVKM. Trimming shortened V by 2 bases and J by 3 bases, and 5 bases separated the two germline ends. DNA for the CDR3: TGTGCCAGCAGTTTAGGGTTTGGGGCCAACGTCCTGACTTTC. It yields the protein CASSLGFGANVLTF.

J is TRBJ1-1 and V is TRBV29-1; no definite D call. The germline CDR1 and CDR2 sequences are SQVTM and ANQGSEA. There are 13 residues in the CDR3. Trimming took off 1 base at V and 5 bases at J, with 11 bases between the two ends. CDR3 DNA: TGCAGCGTTGAAGCCTGGGTAGGGACTGAAGCTTTCTTT. Amino acids: CSVEAWVGTEAFF.

This rearrangement joins TRBV6-6 to TRBJ1-2, with D maybe TRBD1 (6 bases). The V end lost 5 bases, the J end lost 3 bases, and 13 bases lay between the germline ends. CDR3 size: 14 residues. The germline V gene has CDR1 MNHNY and CDR2 SVGAGI (reference sequence). The CDR3 region has the DNA TGTGCCAGCAGTGGACAGTTTACGGACTATGGCTACACCTTC. Translated: CASSGQFTDYGYTF.

The chain combines TRBV25-1 with TRBJ1-2; a weak D match, TRBD1 (5 bases). Per germline, CDR1 MGHDK and CDR2 SYGVNS. The CDR3 sequence is 13 residues long. V was trimmed by 1 base and J by 7 bases, leaving 10 bases between them. The CDR3 coding sequence is TGTGCCAGCAGTGAATCCCTCAGGGCTGGCTACACCTTC. The encoded protein is CASSESLRAGYTF.

The chain joins TRBV25-1 to TRBJ1-1; D not resolved. Looked up from germline, CDR1 is MGHDK and CDR2 is SYGVNS. The CDR3 runs 14 residues. Between the trimmed V and J ends, which lost 1 base and 4 bases, there was a span of 10 bases. Here the CDR3 reads CASSELGGPTEAFF. DNA for the CDR3: TGTGCCAGCAGTGAATTAGGCGGGCCCACTGAAGCTTTCTTT.

The chain combines TRBV5-1 with TRBJ1-5; a weak D match, TRBD1 (5 bases). V lost 5 bases to trimming and J lost 3 bases, with 9 bases between them. Germline V CDR1 and CDR2: SGHRS, YFSETQ. The CDR3 has 13 amino acids. CDR3 sequence: CASRRTFNQPQHF. CDR3 DNA sequence: TGCGCCAGCAGGCGGACATTCAATCAGCCCCAGCATTTT.

V is TRBV6-1 and J is TRBJ1-5; 7 positions match TRBD1. CDR1 MNHNS and CDR2 SASEGT come from the germline V gene. The CDR3 runs 14 residues. After removal of 7 bases from V and 2 bases from J, the junction contained 5 bases not matched to a gene. As DNA, the CDR3 is TGTGCCAGCATCGACAGGGCCCGCAATCAGCCCCAGCATTTT. Its protein product is CASIDRARNQPQHF.

This clone was observed a few times. The rearrangement links TRBV18 to TRBJ1-6; D uncertain. V gave up 6 bases and J gave up 14 bases, with 20 bases separating them. The CDR3 covers 14 residues. Per the germline V gene, CDR1 is KGHSH and CDR2 is LQKENI. The CDR3: CASSEGLAEGSLHF. The CDR3 coding sequence is TGTGCCAGCTCGGAAGGACTGGCGGAGGGATCCCTCCACTTT.

CDR3 sequence (DNA): TGTGCCAGCAGATGGGGGACAGGGGAGTATTTT. Protein: CASRWGTGEYF. The chain carries TRBV6-1 and TRBJ2-3; 10 bases align to TRBD1. V lost 6 bases and J lost 13; bases outside the gene matches: 4. The CDR3 extends over 11 amino acids. Looked up from germline, CDR1 is MNHNS and CDR2 is SASEGT.

This rearrangement joins TRBV30 to TRBJ1-4; D is undetermined. The germline gives CDR1 GTSNPN, CDR2 SVGIG (reference sequence). This CDR3 spans 14 amino acids. Trimming left V 2 bases short and J 6 bases short, with 13 bases between. CDR3 bases: TGTGCCTGGAGTCCCCACAGTGGGTATGAAAAACTGTTTTTT. Translation: CAWSPHSGYEKLFF.

The chain is built from TRBV28 and TRBJ1-6; a possible D gene is TRBD1 (5 bases). This CDR3 comprises 15 residues. V was trimmed by 6 bases and J by 8 bases, leaving 17 bases between them. In germline, CDR1 is MDHEN, CDR2 SYDVKM. The DNA of the CDR3 is TGTGCCAGCAGCCCCTCCGGGACGGGGGATTCACCCCTCCACTTT. Amino acid sequence: CASSPSGTGDSPLHF. Supplemented by reference TRBV28 and TRBJ1-6, the full variable domain reads DVKVTQSSRYLVKRTGEKVFLECVQDMDHENMFWYRQDPGLGLRLIYFSYDVKMKEKGDIPEGYSVSREKKERFSLILESASTNQTSMYLCASSPSGTGDSPLHFGNGTRLTVT.

The rearrangement uses TRBV2 and TRBJ2-2; D might be TRBD1 or TRBD2, each matching 5 bases. The CDR3 has 15 residues. CDR1 and CDR2 from the germline V gene are SNHLY and FYNNEI. Trimming stripped 7 bases from V and 1 base from J, with 13 bases between. CDR3 in amino acids: CASMGTSWNTGELFF. The CDR3 coding sequence is TGTGCCAGCATGGGGACCTCCTGGAACACCGGGGAGCTGTTTTTT.

This chain connects TRBV5-1 to TRBJ2-5; weak D call: TRBD2 (5 bases). Trimming took off 4 bases at V and 5 bases at J, with 12 bases between the two ends. Germline values: CDR1 SGHRS, CDR2 YFSETQ. This CDR3 has 13 amino acids. The DNA for the CDR3 is TGCGCCAGCAGCCGGGGAGAGGATGAGACCCAGTACTTC. It specifies CASSRGEDETQYF.

The J gene is TRBJ2-1, the V gene TRBV2; D is unresolved. Trimming cost V 4 bases and J 10 bases, with 8 bases left between them. CDR1 SNHLY and CDR2 FYNNEI come from the germline V gene. CDR3 length: 11 amino acids. CDR3 region: CASSVHREQFF. The CDR3, as DNA: TGTGCCAGCAGTGTGCATCGCGAGCAGTTCTTC.

The chain couples TRBV7-9 to TRBJ2-1, with 8 bases fitting TRBD2. The J segment lost 9 bases and the V segment lost 4 bases, leaving 11 bases of the junction unmatched. This CDR3 is 15 amino acids long. The germline CDR1 and CDR2 sequences are SEHNR and FQNEAQ (reference sequence). The CDR3, as DNA: TGTGCCAGCAGCTCCGGGACTAGGTATGAGGGTGAGCAGTTCTTC. The encoded protein is CASSSGTRYEGEQFF.

The CDR3 coding sequence is TGTGCCAGCAGTTTATCGAGCCCTCGGGCTGGAGGCAATCAGCCCCAGCATTTT. Translating it yields CASSLSSPRAGGNQPQHF. This chain joins TRBV28 and TRBJ1-5; D gene ambiguous. The CDR3 contains 18 residues. CDR1 and CDR2 from the germline V gene are MDHEN and SYDVKM. The germline V and J ends were trimmed by 1 base and 2 bases, with 18 bases remaining between them.

The chain links TRBV6-5 to TRBJ2-7; 10 nucleotides line up with TRBD2. The germline CDR1 and CDR2 sequences are MNHEY and SVGAGI. Trimming at V came to 4 bases and at J to 6 bases, leaving 9 bases not matched to a gene. The CDR3 totals 15 residues. The CDR3 here is CASSCRGTSEAEQYF. The DNA for the CDR3 is TGTGCCAGCAGTTGCCGCGGGACTAGCGAGGCCGAGCAGTACTTC.

In this sample, this clone turned up once. The rearrangement uses TRBV10-1 and TRBJ2-2; no clear D gene. This CDR3 spans 17 amino acids. Germline V gene sequence: CDR1 WNHNN, CDR2 SYGVQD (reference sequence). Trimming pared 10 bases from V and 1 base from J, leaving 22 bases between. The CDR3 is CATLNRQANENTGELFF. Here the CDR3 DNA reads TGCGCCACCTTAAATCGGCAGGCGAATGAGAACACCGGGGAGCTGTTTTTT.

The V and J genes are TRBV18 and TRBJ2-7; 7 positions agree with TRBD1. V lost 6 bases to trimming and J lost 6 bases; unmatched junction nucleotides: 8. The CDR3 runs 13 residues. Germline CDR1 is KGHSH and CDR2 is LQKENI. DNA of the CDR3: TGTGCCAGCTCCCAGGGGACAGATCTCGAGCAGTACTTC. This codes for CASSQGTDLEQYF.

This sequence joins TRBV7-9 and TRBJ2-6; D gene unclear. The CDR3 has 12 amino acids. Deletions cut 7 bases from V and 8 bases from J, with 9 bases between. Germline values: CDR1 SEHNR, CDR2 FQNEAQ (reference sequence). The CDR3 DNA follows: TGTGCCAGCAACCCATTGTCCAACGTCCTGACTTTC. This encodes CASNPLSNVLTF.

The chain employs TRBV5-1 and TRBJ1-3; weak D call: TRBD1 (6 bases). Looked up from germline, CDR1 is SGHRS and CDR2 is YFSETQ. Between the trimmed V and J ends, which lost 4 bases and 0 bases, there was a span of 17 bases. The CDR3 covers 17 residues. The CDR3 nucleotides read TGCGCCAGCAGCCCACTGACCAGGGGTACCTCTGGAAACACCATATATTTT. Encoded protein: CASSPLTRGTSGNTIYF.

This clone was counted only a few times. This chain joins TRBV6-1 and TRBJ2-7; perhaps TRBD1 as D (5 bases). This CDR3 is built from 13 residues. Germline V gives CDR1 MNHNS, CDR2 SASEGT. V was shortened by 6 bases and J by 0 bases, with 9 bases between the two germline ends. DNA for the CDR3: TGTGCCAGCAGCTACAGGAGCTCCTACGAGCAGTACTTC. As protein: CASSYRSSYEQYF.

The rearrangement joins TRBV19 to TRBJ1-5, with 9 bases lining up with TRBD1. CDR3 length: 17 amino acids. Trimming took 4 bases from V and 5 from J; bases not matched to a gene: 12. The germline V gene has CDR1 LNHDA and CDR2 SQIVND (reference sequence). The CDR3 region has the DNA TGTGCCAGTAGTACCGGGACAGGGATAAGGACGGATCAGCCCCAGCATTTT. Amino acids: CASSTGTGIRTDQPQHF.